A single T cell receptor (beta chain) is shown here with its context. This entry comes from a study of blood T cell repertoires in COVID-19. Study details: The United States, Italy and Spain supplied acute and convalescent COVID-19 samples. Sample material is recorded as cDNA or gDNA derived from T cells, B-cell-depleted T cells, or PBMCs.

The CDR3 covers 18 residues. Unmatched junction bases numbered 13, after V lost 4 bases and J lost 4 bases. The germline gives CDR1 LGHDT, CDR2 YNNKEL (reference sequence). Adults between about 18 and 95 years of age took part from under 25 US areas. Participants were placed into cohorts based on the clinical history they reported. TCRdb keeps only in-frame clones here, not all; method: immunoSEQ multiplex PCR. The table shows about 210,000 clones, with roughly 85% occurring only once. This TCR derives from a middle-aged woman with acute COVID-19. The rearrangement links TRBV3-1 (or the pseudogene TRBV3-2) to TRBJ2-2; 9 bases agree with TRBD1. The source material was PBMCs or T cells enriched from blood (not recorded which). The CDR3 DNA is TGTGCCAGCAGCCCTCGAGGCGGGACAGGGATGCGCACCGGGGAGCTGTTTTTT. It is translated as CASSPRGGTGMRTGELFF.